The rows below give T cell receptor beta chains drawn from one sample of a study of blood T cell repertoires in COVID-19. Here immunoSEQ multiplex PCR was the method, and the copy in TCRdb shows in-frame clones only, minus some. The data contain 65,000 to 80,000 clones, around 80% of them singletons. Input material: peripheral blood. The receptor source for this set is a human donor in a cohort sampled during active COVID-19. The CDR3 runs from the conserved cysteine through the conserved F or W. Each record gives: V gene, J gene, clone size, D gene, CDR3 protein. D genes are given only for firm matches. Some rows mark clone size as missing; the rest say once, few, many or name a class of expanded clone.

>TRBV6-5|TRBJ2-3|.|TRBD2
CGGGSGGAVTDTQYF
>TRBV7-7|TRBJ1-5|.|TRBD1
CASSALPTGGPNQPQHF
>TRBV4-2|TRBJ2-6|.|.
CASSQASGSGANVLTF
>TRBV9|TRBJ2-1|.|TRBD2
CASSVEGLAGGLGEQFF
>TRBV5-1|TRBJ2-2|.|.
CASTDGNTGELFF
>TRBV6-8|TRBJ1-3|.|.
CASTPGDGNTIYF
>TRBV5-6|TRBJ2-7|.|TRBD1
CASSLVGQRTYEQYF
>TRBV9|TRBJ2-4|.|TRBD2
CASSAPGLGNIQYF
>TRBV5-1|TRBJ2-3|.|TRBD2
CASSLLAGGTTDTQYF
>TRBV29-1|TRBJ1-2|.|TRBD1
CSVEGTGGSGYTF
>TRBV3-1/TRBV3-2|TRBJ2-2|.|.
CASSFNTGELFF
>TRBV7-2|TRBJ2-1|.|TRBD2
CASSFAGGANEQFF
>TRBV7-3|TRBJ2-5|.|TRBD1
CASSPRDRGLGETQYF
>TRBV9|TRBJ2-3|.|.
CASSRRTSTSTDTQYF
>TRBV11-2|TRBJ2-1|.|TRBD2
CASSSGTSGVNEQFF
>TRBV6-5|TRBJ2-1|.|TRBD1
CASRLGQGASEQFF
>TRBV9|TRBJ2-7|.|TRBD1
CASSAQGSAYEQYF
>TRBV18|TRBJ2-7|few|TRBD1
CASSPGTGVYEQYF
>TRBV7-6|TRBJ1-5|.|.
CATRRGGRRTLVQPQHF
>TRBV5-7|TRBJ2-1|few|.
CASSGKPDTRGDEQFF
>TRBV18|TRBJ1-2|.|TRBD1
CASSPSKGQGYGYTF
>TRBV19|TRBJ1-6|once|.
CASSKGDSNSPLHF
>TRBV5-6|TRBJ2-2|.|.
CASSLIRAGELFF
>TRBV9|TRBJ2-3|.|.
CASSVQRSTDTQYF
>TRBV6-5|TRBJ1-5|.|TRBD1
CAIDRDNSNQPQHF
>TRBV5-1|TRBJ2-1|.|TRBD2
CASSFGLAGNEQFF
>TRBV18|TRBJ1-1|many|.
CASSQVMDTEAFF
>TRBV18|TRBJ1-4|once|TRBD1
CASSLGQGNEKLFF
>TRBV9|TRBJ1-6|.|.
CASSPGSLRPNSPLHF
>TRBV3-1/TRBV3-2|TRBJ2-1|.|TRBD1
CANPPDRGENASYNEQFF
>TRBV21-1|TRBJ1-5|.|.
CASSPFDRGPYSNQPQHF
>TRBV5-8|TRBJ2-5|few|.
CASSVRGAVRQETQYF
>TRBV9|TRBJ1-1|few|TRBD1
CASSPHQGQGAAEAFF
>TRBV4-1|TRBJ2-5|.|.
CASSQDREARVGYF
>TRBV6-2/TRBV6-3|TRBJ2-4|few|TRBD1
CASSYSQGAGGIQYF
>TRBV5-1|TRBJ2-5|once|.
CASSLGGGGQETQYF
>TRBV14|TRBJ2-7|.|.
CASSSGLPREQYF
>TRBV5-1|TRBJ2-7|.|.
CASSLVGRTGEQYF
>TRBV6-6|TRBJ2-7|.|.
CASSSPWALSYEQYF
>TRBV28|TRBJ1-2|.|.
CASSPPFKQANYGYTF
>TRBV6-5|TRBJ2-2|.|.
CASGKAGRTGELFF
>TRBV5-1|TRBJ2-5|.|TRBD1
CASRPWTGGTETQYF
>TRBV19|TRBJ1-2|.|TRBD1
CASSDRGDGYTF
>TRBV19|TRBJ1-2|.|.
CASSMSSRANYGYTF
>TRBV14|TRBJ2-7|.|TRBD2
CASSRPAGGSHEQYF
>TRBV7-2|TRBJ2-1|.|.
CASSLAHLAYEQFF
>TRBV5-1|TRBJ2-7|.|TRBD1
CASSLGPQTGYEQYF
>TRBV6-6|TRBJ2-7|.|.
CASSPGTFYEQYF
>TRBV5-5|TRBJ1-2|.|TRBD1
CASSLEGTGYPYGYTF
>TRBV5-4|TRBJ2-5|.|.
CASLKPQGGEETQYF
>TRBV9|TRBJ1-4|few|.
CASSVSAGSEKLFF
>TRBV6-1|TRBJ1-2|.|TRBD1
CASSEVRGRKDGYTF
>TRBV2|TRBJ1-2|.|.
CASSESRGSYGYTF
>TRBV2|TRBJ1-6|.|.
CATRGDGSPLHF
>TRBV5-1|TRBJ1-4|.|TRBD1
CASSLRGPDEKLFF